Following are 30 T cell receptor beta chains from one sample sequenced in a study of cytomegalovirus exposure and HLA in healthy donors. Researchers ran the PCR with 60 Vbeta and 13 Jbeta primers. Here immunoSEQ multiplex PCR was the method, and the copy in TCRdb shows in-frame clones only, minus some. This table holds about 140,000 clones, around 76% found once. The sample was PBMCs. Every receptor here comes from a man younger than 35 in good health and CMV-seronegative.

J is TRBJ1-5 and V is TRBV19; possibly TRBD1 for D (6 bases). The ends were cut back, 7 bases at V and 4 bases at J, with 17 bases in the middle. CDR1 is LNHDA, CDR2 SQIVND, per germline (reference sequence). The CDR3 is 15 residues long. In nucleotides, the CDR3 is TGTGCCAGTAAAGGGTGGGAGGGGGTGAATCAGCCCCAGCATTTT. Protein product: CASKGWEGVNQPQHF.

The chain employs TRBV19 and TRBJ2-5; no firm D call. The germline V and J ends were trimmed by 5 bases and 1 base, with 5 bases remaining between them. CDR1 and CDR2 from the germline V gene are LNHDA and SQIVND (reference sequence). The CDR3 covers 12 residues. As DNA, the CDR3 is TGTGCCAGTAGTCCTACCCAAGAGACCCAGTACTTC. Translated: CASSPTQETQYF.

V usage is TRBV5-4 and J usage is TRBJ2-5; 8 positions agree with TRBD2. The DNA matches TRBJ2-7 better at its end, which makes the J call doubtful. Germline values: CDR1 SGHNT, CDR2 YYREEE (reference sequence). The CDR3 covers 15 residues. DNA for the CDR3: TGTGCCAGCAGCCCCGGGGGAGCGGGGGCCTACGAGCAGTACTTC. It is translated as CASSPGGAGAYEQYF.

This clone was detected a few times. CDR3 residues: CASKTGRANTGELFF. The DNA for the CDR3 is TGTGCCAGCAAGACAGGACGCGCGAACACCGGGGAGCTGTTTTTT. This chain connects TRBV2 to TRBJ2-2; TRBD1 might be the D (6 bases). This CDR3 spans 15 amino acids. CDR1 and CDR2 from the germline V gene are SNHLY and FYNNEI. V was trimmed by 7 bases and J by 0 bases, leaving 12 bases between them.

This clone was picked up a small number of times. The chain joins TRBV5-1 to TRBJ2-5, with D possibly matching TRBD2 (5 bases). V was clipped by 4 bases and J by 8 bases, with 12 bases between them. Germline lookup yields CDR1 SGHRS and CDR2 YFSETQ. The CDR3 is made up of 12 amino acids. The CDR3 protein is CASSDGGDTQYF. CDR3 nucleotides: TGCGCCAGCAGCGACGGAGGCGACACCCAGTACTTC. The full variable domain, its missing parts supplied by reference TRBV5-1 and TRBJ2-5, is KAGVTQTPRYLIKTRGQQVTLSCSPISGHRSVSWYQQTPGQGLQFLFEYFSETQRNKGNFPGRFSGRQFSNSRSEMNVSTLELGDSALYLCASSDGGDTQYFGPGTRLLVL.

The table lists this clone with a few counts. The genes are TRBV5-6 and TRBJ1-1; 9 positions agree with TRBD1. CDR3 size: 15 residues. J gave up 6 bases and V 4 bases, and 10 bases lay outside the gene matches. CDR1 is SGHDT and CDR2 is YYEEEE in the germline V gene. The CDR3 nucleotides read TGTGCCAGCAGCCTACTCGGACAGGGGTCGTCTGAAGCTTTCTTT. As protein: CASSLLGQGSSEAFF.

The chain uses TRBV13 and TRBJ2-7; TRBD2 matches 12 bases. The ends lost 6 bases at V and 1 base at J; junction bases unmatched: 13. The germline V gene has CDR1 PRHDT and CDR2 FYEKMQ (reference sequence). This CDR3 has 18 amino acids. The CDR3 bases are TGTGCCAGCAGAGCGACTAGCGGGGGCCAACCCTCTTCCTACGAGCAGTACTTC. It yields the protein CASRATSGGQPSSYEQYF.

The chain carries TRBV29-1 and TRBJ2-5; 10 bases fit TRBD2. Germline V gives CDR1 SQVTM, CDR2 ANQGSEA. J gave up 1 base and V 0 bases, and 8 bases lay outside the gene matches. The CDR3 runs 17 residues. This CDR3 reads CSVEEASGSNAQETQYF. Here the CDR3 DNA reads TGCAGCGTTGAAGAGGCTAGCGGGAGTAACGCCCAAGAGACCCAGTACTTC.

This clone was seen only a few times. The chain carries TRBV7-9 and TRBJ2-7; weak D call: TRBD2 (5 bases). Germline CDR1 reads SEHNR; CDR2 reads FQNEAQ (reference sequence). V was shortened by 5 bases and J by 0 bases, with 8 bases between the two germline ends. The CDR3 length is 13 residues. The CDR3 bases are TGTGCCAGCAGCCCAACTAGCTCCTACGAGCAGTACTTC. Its translation is CASSPTSSYEQYF.

The chain recombines TRBV29-1 with TRBJ1-4, with a weak D call TRBD1 (5 bases). The CDR3 loop spans 10 amino acids. CDR1 is SQVTM and CDR2 is ANQGSEA in the germline V gene. V lost 6 bases, J lost 11 bases, and 10 bases lay in between. CDR3 protein: CSVWEGKLFF. CDR3 DNA sequence: TGCAGCGTGTGGGAGGGGAAACTGTTTTTT.

The chain uses TRBV18 and TRBJ1-1; perhaps TRBD1 as D (5 bases). V dropped 5 bases and J dropped 1 base, with 17 bases sitting between them. The CDR3 loop spans 16 amino acids. Germline CDR1 is KGHSH and CDR2 is LQKENI. For the CDR3, the DNA is TGTGCCAGCTCAGACGCCCGACAGTCTCAGAACACTGAAGCTTTCTTT. Protein sequence: CASSDARQSQNTEAFF.

V and J are TRBV29-1 and TRBJ2-3; 9 bases match TRBD1. The ends lost 8 bases at V and 2 bases at J; junction bases unmatched: 14. Germline-derived CDR1 and CDR2 are SQVTM and ANQGSEA. The CDR3 runs to 16 residues. The CDR3 nucleotides read TGCAGCTCCGGGACAGGGAATCTCGGGTCCACAGATACGCAGTATTTT. Translated, it gives CSSGTGNLGSTDTQYF.

The gene calls are TRBV6-1 and TRBJ1-1; D perhaps matches TRBD1 (5 bases). V dropped 7 bases and J dropped 1 base, with 10 bases sitting between them. CDR1 MNHNS and CDR2 SASEGT come from the germline V gene. The CDR3 contains 13 residues. The CDR3 sequence is CASNPQGNTEAFF. DNA for the CDR3: TGTGCCAGCAATCCGCAGGGGAACACTGAAGCTTTCTTT.

The rearrangement uses TRBV4-1 and TRBJ1-2, with 7 nucleotides matching TRBD1. The CDR3 extends over 14 amino acids. Trimming at V came to 1 base and at J to 5 bases, leaving 4 bases not matched to a gene. From germline, CDR1 is MGHRA and CDR2 YSYEKL. The CDR3 loop reads CASSQATGPYGYTF. CDR3 coding DNA: TGCGCCAGCAGCCAAGCGACAGGGCCGTATGGCTACACCTTC.

The chain carries TRBV12-1 and TRBJ1-2; TRBD1 is taken as the D call from the table, unchecked against the DNA. TRBV12-1 is a listed pseudogene. This CDR3 has 14 residues. CDR3 DNA sequence: TGTGCCAGCAGCCGGACAAGGGCTTTCTATGGCTACACCTTC. Its translation is CASSRTRAFYGYTF.

This chain connects TRBV13 to TRBJ2-3, with TRBD1 matching over 9 bases. J lost 4 bases, V lost 5 bases, and 10 bases had no gene match. CDR1 PRHDT and CDR2 FYEKMQ come from the germline V gene (reference sequence). The CDR3 extends over 16 amino acids. CDR3 in DNA: TGTGCCAGCAGCCCCATTCGGACAGGGGCGGCAGATACGCAGTATTTT. This encodes CASSPIRTGAADTQYF.

V usage is TRBV5-6 and J usage is TRBJ2-7; 11 nucleotides agree with TRBD1. This CDR3 has 15 residues. CDR1 is SGHDT and CDR2 is YYEEEE in the germline V gene. The V and J ends lost 4 bases and 3 bases, in that order; junction bases with no gene match: 6. The CDR3 nucleotides read TGTGCCAGCAGCGGGGGAGGGACAGGGGGCTACGAGCAGTACTTC. Its protein product is CASSGGGTGGYEQYF.

The chain has TRBV5-6 and TRBJ2-7, with D maybe TRBD1 (6 bases). CDR3 size: 12 residues. Trimming took 2 bases from V and 5 from J, leaving 8 bases between them. Germline CDR1 and CDR2: SGHDT and YYEEEE. The CDR3 sequence: CASSFNRDEQYF. The CDR3 DNA sequence: TGTGCCAGCAGCTTCAACAGGGACGAGCAGTACTTC.

This clone was found a few times. The chain joins TRBV5-1 to TRBJ2-7; 7 bases map to TRBD1. The CDR3 has 15 residues. Germline V gene data show CDR1 as SGHRS and CDR2 as YFSETQ. V trimming: 0 bases; J trimming: 0 bases; junction bases outside the gene matches: 3. CDR3 protein: CASSLVPGGSYEQYF. CDR3 DNA: TGCGCCAGCAGCTTGGTACCAGGGGGCTCCTACGAGCAGTACTTC.

The V and J genes are TRBV28 and TRBJ1-5; TRBD1 might be the D (6 bases). CDR3 length equals 16 residues. In germline, CDR1 is MDHEN, CDR2 SYDVKM. The V and J ends lost 2 bases and 0 bases respectively, with 11 bases between them. The CDR3 sequence is CASSLQTGSSNQPQHF. DNA of the CDR3: TGTGCCAGCAGTTTACAAACAGGGAGTAGCAATCAGCCCCAGCATTTT.

This clone has only one observation. V gene TRBV5-1 combines with J gene TRBJ1-1, with D maybe TRBD1 (6 bases). With 5 bases removed from V and 0 bases from J, the gap between germline ends came to 11 bases. The CDR3 spans 14 residues. Germline loops: CDR1 SGHRS, CDR2 YFSETQ. CDR3 nucleotide sequence: TGCGCCAGCAGTCGGGACACCCTGAACACTGAAGCTTTCTTT. Residues: CASSRDTLNTEAFF.

The chain joins TRBV28 to TRBJ2-2; TRBD2 agrees at 7 bases. The CDR3 length is 13 residues. The trim removed 8 bases at V and 4 bases at J, leaving 4 bases unmatched. Looked up from germline, CDR1 is MDHEN and CDR2 is SYDVKM. The CDR3 loop is CASGLVSTGELFF. In nucleotides, the CDR3 is TGTGCCAGCGGACTAGTGAGCACCGGGGAGCTGTTTTTT.

The rearrangement links TRBV27 to TRBJ2-3, with 12 nucleotides matching TRBD2. The trim removed 7 bases at V and 1 base at J, leaving 6 bases unmatched. This CDR3 comprises 16 residues. Germline CDR1 MNHEY, CDR2 SMNVEV (reference sequence). The CDR3: CASTQGLAGRTDTQYF. The CDR3 nucleotides read TGTGCCAGCACCCAAGGACTAGCGGGGCGCACAGATACGCAGTATTTT.

The J gene is TRBJ2-5, the V gene TRBV5-1, with 7 positions matching TRBD2. This CDR3 has 16 residues. CDR1 is SGHRS and CDR2 is YFSETQ in the germline V gene. Germline trimming cut 2 bases from V and 2 bases from J; bases unmatched to any gene: 9. The CDR3, as DNA: TGCGCCAGCAGCTTCGAAGCGGGGACGGGGCAAGAGACCCAGTACTTC. This sequence encodes CASSFEAGTGQETQYF.

In its sample, this clone was seen a few times. The chain employs TRBV28 and TRBJ2-7; TRBD2 agrees at 9 bases. This CDR3 has 15 amino acids. With V trimmed by 5 bases and J by 5 bases, 10 bases remained unmatched. Germline V gene data show CDR1 as MDHEN and CDR2 as SYDVKM. The CDR3: CASSHPTSGKNEQYF. CDR3 DNA sequence: TGTGCCAGCAGTCACCCGACTAGCGGTAAAAACGAGCAGTACTTC.

This rearrangement joins TRBV11-2 to TRBJ1-3; the match to TRBD1 covers 8 bases. The germline gives CDR1 SGHAT, CDR2 FQNNGV. J gave up 2 bases and V 5 bases, and 17 bases lay outside the gene matches. CDR3 length: 19 amino acids. Here the CDR3 reads CASSLPGQVPSPTGNTIYF. CDR3 sequence (DNA): TGTGCCAGCAGCCTTCCGGGACAGGTACCCTCTCCGACTGGAAACACCATATATTTT.

The chain links TRBV28 to TRBJ2-2, with unresolved D. Between the trimmed V and J ends, which lost 5 bases and 3 bases, there was a span of 10 bases. Germline V gene data show CDR1 as MDHEN and CDR2 as SYDVKM. The length of the CDR3 is 14 residues. CDR3 sequence reads: CASSARLDTGELFF. The CDR3 DNA reads as TGTGCCAGCAGTGCTCGGTTGGACACCGGGGAGCTGTTTTTT.

V and J are TRBV9 and TRBJ1-1, with 9 positions matching TRBD1. The J segment lost 3 bases and the V segment lost 3 bases, leaving 12 bases of the junction unmatched. The germline gives CDR1 SGDLS, CDR2 YYNGEE. CDR3 length equals 17 residues. The CDR3 here is CASSAPGDRGTDTEAFF. The CDR3 DNA follows: TGTGCCAGCAGCGCACCCGGAGACAGGGGGACGGACACTGAAGCTTTCTTT.

The V and J genes are TRBV19 and TRBJ2-7; D call uncertain. CDR1 and CDR2 (germline): LNHDA, SQIVND (reference sequence). This CDR3 has 17 amino acids. Deletions cut 9 bases from V and 2 bases from J, with 26 bases between. The CDR3 region is CARAPEYSRWRAYEQYF. CDR3 DNA sequence: TGTGCCAGAGCACCTGAATACTCTAGGTGGAGAGCCTACGAGCAGTACTTC.

This chain links TRBV15 with TRBJ2-2, with a weak D call TRBD1 (6 bases). The CDR3 sequence is 14 residues long. The germline CDR1 and CDR2 sequences are LNHNV and YYDKDF (reference sequence). V dropped 5 bases and J dropped 6 bases, with 13 bases sitting between them. As DNA, the CDR3 is TGTGCCACCAGCCCTAGGGGGTCGGCCGGGGAGCTGTTTTTT. This sequence encodes CATSPRGSAGELFF.